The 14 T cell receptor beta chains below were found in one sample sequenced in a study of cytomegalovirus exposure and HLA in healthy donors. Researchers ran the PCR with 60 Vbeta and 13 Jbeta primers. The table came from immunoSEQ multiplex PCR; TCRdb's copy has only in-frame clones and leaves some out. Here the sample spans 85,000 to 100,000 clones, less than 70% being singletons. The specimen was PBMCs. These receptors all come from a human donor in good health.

CDR3 DNA sequence: TGTGCCAGCAGCTTAGCGCAGGGGGGCCTCCGGAATGAGCAGTTCTTC. Translating it yields CASSLAQGGLRNEQFF. The chain has TRBV7-9 and TRBJ2-1; D is perhaps TRBD1 (7 bases). V lost 0 bases and J lost 7, with 16 bases in between. The germline V gene has CDR1 SEHNR and CDR2 FQNEAQ (reference sequence). The CDR3 spans 16 residues.

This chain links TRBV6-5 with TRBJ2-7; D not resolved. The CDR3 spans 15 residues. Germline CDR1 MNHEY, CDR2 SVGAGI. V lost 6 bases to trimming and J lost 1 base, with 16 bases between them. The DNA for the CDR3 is TGTGCCAGCAGCCGACCAGGATTCTCATCCTACGAGCAGTACTTC. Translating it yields CASSRPGFSSYEQYF.

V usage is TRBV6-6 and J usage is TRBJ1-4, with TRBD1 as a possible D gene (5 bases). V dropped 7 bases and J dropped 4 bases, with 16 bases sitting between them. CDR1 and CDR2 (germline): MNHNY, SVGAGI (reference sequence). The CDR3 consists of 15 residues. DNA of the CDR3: TGTGCCAGCACGTACTCTGGGGGGTATAATGAAAAACTGTTTTTT. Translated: CASTYSGGYNEKLFF.

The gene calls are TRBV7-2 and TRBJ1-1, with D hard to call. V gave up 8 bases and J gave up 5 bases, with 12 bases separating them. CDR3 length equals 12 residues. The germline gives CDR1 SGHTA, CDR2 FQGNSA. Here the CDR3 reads CASGPSWTEAFF. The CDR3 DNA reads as TGTGCCAGCGGCCCCAGTTGGACTGAAGCTTTCTTT.

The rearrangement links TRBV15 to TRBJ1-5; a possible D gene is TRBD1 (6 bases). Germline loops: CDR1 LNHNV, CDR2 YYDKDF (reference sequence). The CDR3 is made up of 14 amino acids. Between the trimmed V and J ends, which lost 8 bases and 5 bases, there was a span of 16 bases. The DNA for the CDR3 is TGTGCCACCGGAGAGCAGGGGTCCCATCAGCCCCAGCATTTT. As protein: CATGEQGSHQPQHF.

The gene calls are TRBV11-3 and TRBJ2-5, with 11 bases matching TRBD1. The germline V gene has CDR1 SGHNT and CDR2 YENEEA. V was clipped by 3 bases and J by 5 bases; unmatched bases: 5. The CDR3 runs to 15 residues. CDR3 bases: TGTGCCAGCAGCTTGGGGACAGGGGGTTGGGAGACCCAGTACTTC. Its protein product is CASSLGTGGWETQYF.

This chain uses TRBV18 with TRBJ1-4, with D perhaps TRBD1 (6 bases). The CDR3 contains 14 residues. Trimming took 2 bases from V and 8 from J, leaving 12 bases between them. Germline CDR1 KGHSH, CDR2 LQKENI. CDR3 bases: TGTGCCAGCTCACCAAGGTCAGGGGACGAAAAACTGTTTTTT. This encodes CASSPRSGDEKLFF. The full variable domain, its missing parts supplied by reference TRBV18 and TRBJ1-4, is NAGVMQNPRHLVRRRGQEARLRCSPMKGHSHVYWYRQLPEEGLKFMVYLQKENIIDESGMPKERFSAEFPKEGPSILRIQQVVRGDSAAYFCASSPRSGDEKLFFGSGTQLSVL.

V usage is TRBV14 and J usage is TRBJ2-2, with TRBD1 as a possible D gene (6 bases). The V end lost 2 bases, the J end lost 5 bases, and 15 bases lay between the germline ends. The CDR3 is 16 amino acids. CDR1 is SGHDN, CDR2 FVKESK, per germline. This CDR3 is CASSQRLGARTGELFF. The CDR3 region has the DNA TGTGCCAGCAGCCAACGACTGGGGGCGAGGACCGGGGAGCTGTTTTTT.

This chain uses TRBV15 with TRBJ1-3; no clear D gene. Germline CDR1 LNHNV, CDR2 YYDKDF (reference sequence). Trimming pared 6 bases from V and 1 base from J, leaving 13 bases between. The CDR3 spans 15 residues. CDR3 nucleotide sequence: TGTGCCACCAGGGACTCCGGTGCATCTGGAAACACCATATATTTT. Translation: CATRDSGASGNTIYF. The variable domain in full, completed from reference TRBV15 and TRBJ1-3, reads DAMVIQNPRYQVTQFGKPVTLSCSQTLNHNVMYWYQQKSSQAPKLLFHYYDKDFNNEADTPDNFQSRRPNTSFCFLDIRSPGLGDTAMYLCATRDSGASGNTIYFGEGSWLTVV.

CDR3 sequence reads: CASSEGGVLGGANYGYTF. The DNA for the CDR3 is TGTGCCAGCAGTGAAGGGGGGGTTCTTGGAGGCGCTAACTATGGCTACACCTTC. V usage is TRBV6-1 and J usage is TRBJ1-2, with D possibly being TRBD1 (5 bases). Germline values: CDR1 MNHNS, CDR2 SASEGT. The CDR3 runs to 18 residues. With 1 base removed from V and 0 bases from J, the gap between germline ends came to 18 bases.

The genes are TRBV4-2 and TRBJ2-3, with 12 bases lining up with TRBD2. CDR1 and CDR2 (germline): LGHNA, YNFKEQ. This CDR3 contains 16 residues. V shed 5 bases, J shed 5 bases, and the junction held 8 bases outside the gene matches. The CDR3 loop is CASSSQLAGGGDTQYF. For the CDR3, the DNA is TGTGCCAGCAGCTCCCAACTAGCGGGGGGTGGAGATACGCAGTATTTT.

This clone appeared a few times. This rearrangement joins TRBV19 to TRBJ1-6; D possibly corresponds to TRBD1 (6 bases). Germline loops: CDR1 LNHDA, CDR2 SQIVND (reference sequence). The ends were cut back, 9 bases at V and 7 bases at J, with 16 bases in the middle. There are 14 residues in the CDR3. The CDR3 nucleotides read TGTGCCAGCTATGACAGGAGCAACAATTCACCCCTCCACTTT. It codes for CASYDRSNNSPLHF.

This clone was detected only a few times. This CDR3 reads CASSLYTRDTEAFF. The CDR3 DNA reads TGTGCCAGCAGCTTATACACCAGGGACACTGAAGCTTTCTTT. The chain combines TRBV7-9 with TRBJ1-1, with a weak D call TRBD1 (5 bases). The germline V gene encodes CDR1 SEHNR and CDR2 FQNEAQ (reference sequence). This CDR3 spans 14 amino acids. The ends were cut back, 2 bases at V and 3 bases at J, with 10 bases in the middle.

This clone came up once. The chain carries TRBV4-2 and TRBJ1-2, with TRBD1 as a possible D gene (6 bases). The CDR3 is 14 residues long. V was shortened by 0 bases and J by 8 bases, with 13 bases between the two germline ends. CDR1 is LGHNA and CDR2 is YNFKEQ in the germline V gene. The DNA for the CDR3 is TGTGCCAGCAGCCAAGAGGGGGCGAGGAGCGGCTACACCTTC. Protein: CASSQEGARSGYTF.